These T cell receptor beta chains were read from a single sample in a study of OX40 agonist ivuxolimab in advanced cancers. The table came from immunoSEQ multiplex PCR; TCRdb's copy has only in-frame clones and leaves some out. The sample records some 110,000 clones, just under 95% being singletons. The material was CD4+ or CD8+ T cells sorted from blood, obtained in a trial of the OX40 agonist ivuxolimab. The receptors stem from an adult with an advanced solid tumor such as melanoma, head and neck, liver or kidney cancer. Both conserved end residues are trimmed from each CDR3. D genes are given only for firm matches.

TRBJ1-5,NA,TRBV19,ASSGQENQPQH
TRBJ2-1,TRBD2,TRBV5-4,ASSLVLAGGYEQF
TRBJ2-2,TRBD2,TRBV11-2,ASITTSGFIAGELF
TRBJ2-7,TRBD1,TRBV7-9,ASSATGQGSYEQY
TRBJ1-4,NA,TRBV28,ASSLVLGGEKLF
TRBJ1-1,NA,TRBV19,ASSEGHMNTEAF
TRBJ1-2,NA,TRBV25-1,ASSEYGGSNYGYT
TRBJ2-2,NA,TRBV15,ATTVGGNTGELF
TRBJ2-2,NA,TRBV6-1,ASHNPPNTGELF
TRBJ2-7,NA,TRBV2,ASGGGYEQY
TRBJ2-6,NA,TRBV11-2,ASSPDRDGANVLT
TRBJ1-5,NA,TRBV28,ASSLGTGSNQPQH
TRBJ2-3,TRBD1,TRBV14,ASSLQGVYTDTQY
TRBJ1-5,NA,TRBV19,ASSPVPVSNQPQH
TRBJ2-1,NA,TRBV7-2,ASSLEPPANSYNEQF
TRBJ1-2,NA,TRBV6-5,ASSSYDRYGYT
TRBJ2-6,NA,TRBV7-6,ASSLGSGANVLT
TRBJ2-1,NA,TRBV7-2,ASKRLGPIDEQF
TRBJ1-4,NA,TRBV6-5,ASSYNRETNEKLF
TRBJ2-7,TRBD1,TRBV29-1,SVVSGGQGFSYEQY
TRBJ1-1,NA,TRBV6-1,ASTDTTNTEAF
TRBJ1-4,NA,TRBV7-9,ASSQTGTTNEKLF
TRBJ2-2,NA,TRBV9,ASSPPRHTGELF
TRBJ1-6,NA,TRBV5-6,ASSSTIGSVGSPLH
TRBJ1-6,NA,TRBV7-2,ASSSGALAGHSPLH
TRBJ1-5,NA,TRBV7-2,ASSLFEVMPQH